This record covers a single TCR beta chain. The CDR3 has 15 residues. The V gene's germline CDR1 is KGHSY and CDR2 FQNENV. Losses at the gene ends were 7 bases for V and 6 bases for J; bases not matched to a gene: 9. In the source study's methods: Reference gene primer amplification in the assay estimated nucleated cell counts. Assay: immunoSEQ multiplex PCR; the TCRdb copy retains only in-frame clones and omits some. The D gene and trimming were derived from the DNA, and the V and J assignments and clone size from that table. The repertoire includes about 260,000 clones, around 87% of them detected once, and 2% to 2.5% sits in the top ten. This record comes from a study of blood T cell repertoires in COVID-19. As for the study in general: Samples came from the United States, Italy and Spain, spanning acute and convalescent COVID-19. PBMCs, B-cell-depleted T cells, or T cells provided the cDNA or gDNA that made up the material.

Sequencing input: peripheral blood. This clonotype was obtained from a woman aged 45-60 years with acute or convalescent COVID-19. The V call is TRBV16, the J call TRBJ2-1; 10 bases agree with TRBD2. Here the CDR3 reads CASTVGLAWPNEQFF. The CDR3 region has the DNA TGTGCCAGCACCGTGGGACTAGCGTGGCCCAATGAGCAGTTCTTC.